The sequence of this T cell receptor beta chain was determined in a study of OX40 agonist ivuxolimab in advanced cancers. In the study overall: The patients' treatment was ivuxolimab, an agonistic anti-OX40 (CD134) antibody. The dose-escalation cohort was about 80% male, with a mean age of about 56 years, ranging about 23 to 79. Previous treatment with anti-PD-1, anti-PD-L1 or anti-CTLA-4 therapy was allowed; 40% had received some.

Study conclusions and caveats: Within 6 weeks, CD4+ and CD8+ blood T cells expanded clonally at 0.1 to 3.0 mg/kg.

A word on this clone: Its antigen is still unknown.

CDR3 size: 18 residues. The trim removed 6 bases at V and 2 bases at J, leaving 12 bases unmatched. Germline V gene sequence: CDR1 LNHNV, CDR2 YYDKDF (reference sequence). Clones were read by immunoSEQ multiplex PCR, and TCRdb kept only the in-frame ones, dropping some. The repertoire holds about 54,000 clones, with 80% to 90% as singletons. The chain links TRBV15 to TRBJ2-3; 12 bases align to TRBD2. The source is an adult with an advanced solid tumor such as melanoma, head and neck, liver or kidney cancer. Sample: CD4+ or CD8+ T cells sorted from blood, taken in a trial of the OX40 agonist ivuxolimab. DNA of the CDR3: TGTGCCACCAGACCCCAGGGGAGACTAGCGGGGGTCACAGATACGCAGTATTTT. Its translation is CATRPQGRLAGVTDTQYF. Together with reference TRBV15 and TRBJ2-3, the CDR3 gives the full variable domain: DAMVIQNPRYQVTQFGKPVTLSCSQTLNHNVMYWYQQKSSQAPKLLFHYYDKDFNNEADTPDNFQSRRPNTSFCFLDIRSPGLGDTAMYLCATRPQGRLAGVTDTQYFGPGTRLTVL.